What follows are 18 T cell receptor beta chains derived from one specimen sequenced in a study of CD8+CD57+ T cells in acquired aplastic anemia. According to the study, genomic DNA was the template for TCR beta VDJ and CDR3 profiling. From the reads, TCRdb called clonotypes with MiXCR, one entry per CDR3 protein. The table has about 200,000 distinct CDR3 sequences, roughly 60% seen once. By flow cytometry, patients selected for sequencing had shown an expansion of CD8+CD57+ cells. Sequencing was performed on sorted CD4+, CD8+, or CD8+CD57+ T cells (not recorded which) from PBMCs. These receptors were taken from a human donor with aplastic anemia.

This chain uses TRBV7-8 with TRBJ1-4; no clear D. This CDR3 comprises 13 residues. Trimming stripped 5 bases from V and 7 bases from J, with 11 bases between. Germline V gene lookup returns CDR1 SGHVS and CDR2 FQNEAQ. The CDR3 is CASSDRFGEKLFF. Written as DNA, the CDR3 is TGTGCCAGCAGCGACCGTTTTGGTGAAAAACTGTTTTTT.

The chain links TRBV7-2 to TRBJ2-7; 9 bases align to TRBD2. With 5 bases clipped from V and 6 bases from J, the junction kept 14 bases outside the gene matches. Per the germline V gene, CDR1 is SGHTA and CDR2 is FQGNSA. The CDR3 contains 16 residues. DNA for the CDR3: TGTGCCAGCAGCCCCGGCGGGACTAGCCCTCGGGGCGAGCAGTACTTC. Its protein product is CASSPGGTSPRGEQYF.

The chain recombines TRBV15 with TRBJ2-3; D not certain. CDR1 and CDR2 from the germline V gene are LNHNV and YYDKDF (reference sequence). The CDR3 extends over 16 amino acids. V lost 0 bases, J lost 0 bases, and 10 bases lay in between. In DNA, the CDR3 is TGTGCCACCAGCAGAGATATCAGCGCTAGCACAGATACGCAGTATTTT. Amino acids: CATSRDISASTDTQYF.

The rearrangement joins TRBV6-4 to TRBJ2-3; no clear D gene. CDR1 is MRHNA, CDR2 SNTAGT, per germline. The CDR3 is 13 residues long. V was pared by 4 bases and J by 7 bases, with 12 bases between. This CDR3 reads CASSGGLGYTQYF. CDR3 sequence (DNA): TGTGCCAGCAGTGGTGGTCTCGGTTATACGCAGTATTTT.

The chain is built from TRBV5-1 and TRBJ1-1; D is ambiguous. V gave up 1 base and J gave up 0 bases, with 10 bases separating them. The length of the CDR3 is 15 residues. In germline, CDR1 is SGHRS, CDR2 YFSETQ. CDR3 region: CASSLSSTMNTEAFF. As DNA, the CDR3 is TGCGCCAGCAGCTTGTCATCCACGATGAACACTGAAGCTTTCTTT.

The CDR3 sequence: CSVSLYEETQYF. The CDR3 nucleotides are TGCAGCGTTTCGTTATACGAGGAGACCCAGTACTTC. V usage is TRBV29-1 and J usage is TRBJ2-5; no clear D gene. The ends were cut back, 5 bases at V and 5 bases at J, with 12 bases in the middle. There are 12 residues in the CDR3. Germline V CDR1 and CDR2: SQVTM, ANQGSEA.

In its sample, this clonotype was seen many times. V usage is TRBV7-9 and J usage is TRBJ2-7; 7 bases line up with TRBD2. Trimming at V came to 8 bases and at J to 2 bases, leaving 3 bases not matched to a gene. This CDR3 comprises 12 residues. CDR1 is SEHNR, CDR2 FQNEAQ, per germline (reference sequence). The CDR3 loop is CASGGDTYEQYF. In DNA, the CDR3 is TGTGCCAGCGGGGGGGATACCTACGAGCAGTACTTC.

The chain recombines TRBV10-3 with TRBJ2-3; D possibly matches TRBD1 or TRBD2 (5 bases each). This CDR3 has 11 residues. Trimming removed 6 bases from V and 5 bases from J, with 6 bases in between. Germline V lookup: CDR1 ENHRY, CDR2 SYGVKD. The CDR3 DNA follows: TGTGCCATCAGGGGGGTAGATACGCAGTATTTT. Translating gives CAIRGVDTQYF.

This clonotype was seen only a few times. The V and J genes are TRBV24-1 and TRBJ2-1; the D gene is possibly TRBD2 (5 bases). The CDR3 totals 13 residues. Trimming took off 5 bases at V and 7 bases at J, with 11 bases between the two ends. CDR1 is KGHDR and CDR2 is SFDVKD in the germline V gene. CDR3 in amino acids: CATSVERVNEQFF. CDR3 sequence (DNA): TGTGCCACCAGTGTTGAGAGGGTGAATGAGCAGTTCTTC.

This clonotype was found many times. The V gene is TRBV12-3 or TRBV12-4, the J gene TRBJ1-6; tentatively, D is TRBD1 (5 bases). Trimming cost V 6 bases and J 8 bases, with 17 bases left between them. CDR3 length equals 15 residues. The CDR3 bases are TGTGCCAGCAGCTTAACGGCAGGGCCTGATTCACCCCTCCACTTT. Translated: CASSLTAGPDSPLHF.

The V call is TRBV12-3 or TRBV12-4, the J call TRBJ1-2, with D unresolved. The CDR3 consists of 12 residues. CDR3 in DNA: TGTGCTAGTGGTTTGGAAGGTACTGGCTACACCTTC. Its protein is CASGLEGTGYTF.

The chain couples TRBV10-3 to TRBJ1-1; the D is unclear. CDR1 and CDR2 from the germline V gene are ENHRY and SYGVKD. This CDR3 is 12 amino acids long. V gave up 4 bases and J gave up 1 base, with 4 bases separating them. CDR3 sequence (DNA): TGTGCCATCAGTGGCCAGAACACTGAAGCTTTCTTT. Encoded protein: CAISGQNTEAFF.

The CDR3 loop is CSVVGGKYEQYF. CDR3 sequence (DNA): TGCAGCGTTGTGGGGGGAAAGTACGAGCAGTACTTC. The rearrangement joins TRBV29-1 to TRBJ2-7; D is possibly TRBD2 (6 bases). This CDR3 has 12 amino acids. CDR1 is SQVTM and CDR2 is ANQGSEA in the germline V gene. V lost 4 bases and J 4 bases, leaving 11 bases between the germline ends.

The V call is TRBV7-8, the J call TRBJ1-1; D not certain. Germline CDR1 and CDR2: SGHVS and FQNEAQ. V lost 6 bases and J lost 4, with 15 bases in between. The CDR3 has 14 residues. The CDR3 region is CASSRNPLGTEAFF. CDR3 DNA: TGTGCCAGCAGTCGCAATCCCCTCGGCACTGAAGCTTTCTTT.

The rearrangement joins TRBV2 to TRBJ2-1; D is uncertain. V was trimmed by 7 bases and J by 10 bases, leaving 14 bases between them. The V gene's germline CDR1 is SNHLY and CDR2 FYNNEI. CDR3 length: 12 amino acids. The CDR3 nucleotides are TGTGCCAGCAACGCTAGAGCGCCAGAGCAGTTCTTC. Protein: CASNARAPEQFF.

The J gene is TRBJ1-1, the V gene TRBV15; the match to TRBD1 covers 8 bases. CDR3 length: 16 residues. V was pared by 0 bases and J by 1 base, with 4 bases of the junction left unmatched. Germline V gene data show CDR1 as LNHNV and CDR2 as YYDKDF (reference sequence). The CDR3 sequence: CATSRDGGQGNTEAFF. The CDR3 DNA sequence: TGTGCCACCAGCAGAGATGGTGGACAGGGGAACACTGAAGCTTTCTTT.

The chain recombines TRBV9 with TRBJ2-7; TRBD1 matches at 10 bases. CDR3 size: 15 residues. Germline loops: CDR1 SGDLS, CDR2 YYNGEE. With 2 bases clipped from V and 2 bases from J, the junction kept 4 bases outside the gene matches. The CDR3 coding sequence is TGTGCCAGCAGCGTGGGACAGGGGATGACCTACGAGCAGTACTTC. Translation: CASSVGQGMTYEQYF.

The chain has TRBV9 and TRBJ2-5, with 9 bases lining up with TRBD2. V lost 4 bases to trimming and J lost 1 base; unmatched junction nucleotides: 8. Germline CDR1 SGDLS, CDR2 YYNGEE. This CDR3 is built from 16 residues. CDR3 in amino acids: CASSMRLAEAQETQYF. CDR3 DNA: TGTGCCAGCAGCATGCGACTAGCGGAGGCCCAAGAGACCCAGTACTTC.